This TCR beta chain was identified during a study of T cell changes during pregnancy in multiple sclerosis. Sequencing used immunoSEQ multiplex PCR; TCRdb keeps in-frame clones, though not all of them. The table shows roughly 57,000 clones, with roughly 94% occurring only once. The sample was CD8+ T cells from peripheral blood mononuclear cells, taken after pregnancy. This TCR derives from a female donor with multiple sclerosis, enrolled in a pregnancy study.

In DNA form, the CDR3 reads TGTGCCAGCAGTCGGACTAGCGGGAGTGATGAGCAGTTCTTC. Translating it yields CASSRTSGSDEQFF. This rearrangement joins TRBV6-5 to TRBJ2-1; 13 positions agree with TRBD2. The CDR3 is 14 amino acids. Germline loops: CDR1 MNHEY, CDR2 SVGAGI. V was clipped by 5 bases and J by 8 bases; unmatched bases: 3.